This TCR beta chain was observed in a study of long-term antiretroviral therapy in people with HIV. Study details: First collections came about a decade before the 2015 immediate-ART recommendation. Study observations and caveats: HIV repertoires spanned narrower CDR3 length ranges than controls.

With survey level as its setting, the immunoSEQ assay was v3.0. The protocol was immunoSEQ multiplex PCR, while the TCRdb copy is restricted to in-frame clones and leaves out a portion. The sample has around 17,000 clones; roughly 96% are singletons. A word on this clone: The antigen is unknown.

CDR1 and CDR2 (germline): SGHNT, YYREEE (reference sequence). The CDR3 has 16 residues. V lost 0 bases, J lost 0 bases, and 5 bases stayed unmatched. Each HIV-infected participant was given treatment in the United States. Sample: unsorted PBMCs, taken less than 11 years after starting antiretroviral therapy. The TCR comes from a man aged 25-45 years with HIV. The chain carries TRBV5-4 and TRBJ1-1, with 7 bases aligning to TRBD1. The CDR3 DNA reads TGTGCCAGCAGCTTGGGCAACAGGGGTTTGAACACTGAAGCTTTCTTT. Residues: CASSLGNRGLNTEAFF.